These 4 T cell receptor beta chains originate from one sample sequenced in a study of regulatory T cells in long-lasting Graves disease. Library construction for TCR beta used iRepertoire HTBI primers and Arm-PCR of CDR3 regions. One entry per CDR3 protein, called by TCRdb with MiXCR from the multiplex PCR reads. The sample yields roughly 430,000 distinct CDR3 sequences, over 15% seen once. The sample's time point: newly diagnosed GD, antithyroid drugs for less than 3 months. There was RNA extracted from PBMCs, and the TCR library was made from it. In addition, the sample was reused for a study of T cells in Graves' hyperthyroidism and ophthalmopathy.

Sequencing used peripheral blood mononuclear cells (PBMCs), obtained at new diagnosis, from a patient treated with antithyroid drugs. Receptor source: a woman aged 25-40 years with Graves disease.

The chain uses TRBV10-3 and TRBJ1-6; D is unclear. This CDR3 region has 15 residues. V lost 0 bases to trimming and J lost 10 bases, with 13 bases between them. Germline V CDR1 and CDR2: ENHRY, SYGVKD. As DNA, the CDR3 is TGTGCCATCAGTGAGTCGGGAAGGGTCGGCTCACCCCTCCACTTT. Residues: CAISESGRVGSPLHF.

This clonotype was seen only a few times. A single base separates this from a much larger clone, so it may be a read error. This chain joins TRBV5-5 and TRBJ1-4, with TRBD1 matching 8 bases. The V gene end was trimmed by 5 bases and the J gene end by 8 bases; junction bases not matched to a gene: 8. Germline loops: CDR1 SGHKS, CDR2 YYEKEE (reference sequence). This CDR3 has 14 residues. The CDR3 spells CASSMDRVGEKLFF. The CDR3 DNA follows: TGTGCCAGCAGTATGGACAGGGTCGGAGAAAAACTGTTTTTT.

Ten or more counts support this clonotype. The rearrangement joins TRBV20-1 to TRBJ2-3; 13 nucleotides align to TRBD2. The CDR3 consists of 14 residues. CDR1 is DFQATT and CDR2 is SNEGSKA in the germline V gene (reference sequence). The V segment lost 4 bases and the J segment 5 bases; nucleotides outside the gene matches: 3. The CDR3 DNA reads as TGCAGTGCTATATGGACTAGCGGGAGAGATACGCAGTATTTT. Translating it yields CSAIWTSGRDTQYF.

There are many counts of this clonotype. This chain links TRBV12-3 or TRBV12-4 with TRBJ2-1, with 9 bases fitting TRBD2. This CDR3 region has 14 residues. After removal of 6 bases from V and 8 bases from J, the junction contained 8 bases not matched to a gene. For the CDR3, the DNA is TGTGCCAGCAGCCCAGGACTAGCGACGGATGAGCAGTTCTTC. Its translation is CASSPGLATDEQFF.